The next 20 T cell receptor beta chains were all read from a single sample in a study of blood T cell repertoires in COVID-19. Here immunoSEQ multiplex PCR was the method, and the copy in TCRdb shows in-frame clones only, minus some. The data show 330,000 or so clones, 75% to 90% seen once. Sequencing was done on a sample of PBMCs or T cells enriched from blood (not recorded which). The receptors originated from a man aged 25 to 40 who had recovered from COVID-19.

The V call is TRBV9, the J call TRBJ1-2; 10 bases are a match to TRBD1. Trimming cost V 4 bases and J 5 bases; bases outside gene matches: 11. There are 16 residues in the CDR3. Germline CDR1 is SGDLS and CDR2 is YYNGEE. The CDR3 DNA is TGTGCCAGCAGCAAAGGACAGGGGGGGAATTTTTATGGCTACACCTTC. Translated, it gives CASSKGQGGNFYGYTF.

The V gene is TRBV28, the J gene TRBJ2-7; D gene uncertain. The germline gives CDR1 MDHEN, CDR2 SYDVKM. The V end lost 6 bases, the J end lost 3 bases, and 9 bases lay between the germline ends. The CDR3 extends over 12 amino acids. The CDR3 DNA reads TGTGCCAGCAGCGTCACTTTCTACGAGCAGTACTTC. This codes for CASSVTFYEQYF.

The chain carries TRBV13 and TRBJ1-1; D may be TRBD1 (5 bases). Germline-derived CDR1 and CDR2 are PRHDT and FYEKMQ (reference sequence). The V end was cut by 3 bases, the J end by 10 bases, with 18 bases between. The CDR3 has 14 residues. For the CDR3, the DNA is TGTGCCAGCAGCTTTTCTGGTTGGGGCGGGGGAGCTTTCTTT. Protein sequence: CASSFSGWGGGAFF.

This chain connects TRBV15 to TRBJ1-4, with TRBD1 as a possible D gene (6 bases). V was cut by 5 bases and J by 6 bases, with 19 bases left in between. Germline-derived CDR1 and CDR2 are LNHNV and YYDKDF (reference sequence). CDR3 length equals 16 residues. The CDR3 reads CATSGNLQGEDEKLFF. The CDR3 DNA is TGTGCCACCAGCGGAAACCTACAGGGAGAAGATGAAAAACTGTTTTTT.

The table lists this clone with many counts. This chain links TRBV5-6 with TRBJ2-7, with D possibly matching TRBD2 (5 bases). The V end was cut by 6 bases, the J end by 2 bases, with 12 bases between. This CDR3 contains 13 residues. The germline gives CDR1 SGHDT, CDR2 YYEEEE. The CDR3 sequence: CASTLAATYEQYF. CDR3 DNA sequence: TGTGCCAGCACGCTAGCAGCCACCTACGAGCAGTACTTC.

The V call is TRBV6-1, the J call TRBJ2-7, with D perhaps matching TRBD1 (6 bases). The CDR3 runs 16 residues. Germline V lookup: CDR1 MNHNS, CDR2 SASEGT. With 4 bases removed from V and 0 bases from J, the gap between germline ends came to 16 bases. CDR3 DNA sequence: TGTGCCAGCAGTGTCTCTGGGGGCCGGACCTCCTACGAGCAGTACTTC. Amino acids: CASSVSGGRTSYEQYF.

The chain uses TRBV5-4 and TRBJ2-7; D is unclear. Germline values: CDR1 SGHNT, CDR2 YYREEE (reference sequence). The CDR3 length is 12 residues. V was clipped by 2 bases and J by 6 bases, with 9 bases between them. The CDR3 protein is CASSFFSLEQYF. DNA of the CDR3: TGTGCCAGCAGCTTTTTCTCCCTCGAGCAGTACTTC.

This chain uses TRBV2 with TRBJ1-4; possible D gene TRBD1, 6 bases. V lost 2 bases to trimming and J lost 3 bases, with 13 bases between them. The CDR3 is 16 residues long. The germline V gene has CDR1 SNHLY and CDR2 FYNNEI. The chain's CDR3 is CASSEFRGAANEKLFF. DNA of the CDR3: TGTGCCAGCAGTGAATTTCGGGGGGCGGCTAATGAAAAACTGTTTTTT.

This chain links TRBV18 with TRBJ1-2; 8 bases align to TRBD1. This CDR3 contains 14 residues. The J segment lost 7 bases and the V segment lost 4 bases, leaving 8 bases of the junction unmatched. From germline, CDR1 is KGHSH and CDR2 LQKENI. The DNA for the CDR3 is TGTGCCAGCTCACTTAACAGGGGGGAATCTGGCTACACCTTC. Translating it yields CASSLNRGESGYTF.

The J gene is TRBJ1-2, the V gene TRBV9, with 9 nucleotides matching TRBD1. Germline-derived CDR1 and CDR2 are SGDLS and YYNGEE. The V gene end was trimmed by 4 bases and the J gene end by 4 bases; junction bases not matched to a gene: 11. This CDR3 is built from 16 residues. In DNA, the CDR3 is TGTGCCAGCAGCACAACACAGGGGGCGCTTGTCTATGGCTACACCTTC. As protein: CASSTTQGALVYGYTF.

The rearrangement joins TRBV9 to TRBJ2-7, with D perhaps matching TRBD2 (5 bases). Trimming left V 0 bases short and J 1 base short, with 14 bases between. Germline CDR1 and CDR2: SGDLS and YYNGEE. The CDR3 is made up of 16 amino acids. CDR3 sequence: CASSVDSGGGSYEQYF. In DNA, the CDR3 is TGTGCCAGCAGCGTAGATTCTGGCGGAGGATCCTACGAGCAGTACTTC.

The chain employs TRBV30 and TRBJ1-3; no clear D. Per the germline V gene, CDR1 is GTSNPN and CDR2 is SVGIG (reference sequence). This CDR3 is built from 16 residues. The V gene lost 4 bases and the J gene lost 3 bases, with 19 bases spanning the gap. CDR3: CAWTPLAAAIGNTIYF. DNA for the CDR3: TGTGCCTGGACCCCACTAGCGGCAGCCATTGGAAACACCATATATTTT.

This chain joins TRBV5-1 and TRBJ1-2; 10 bases align to TRBD1. Germline V lookup: CDR1 SGHRS, CDR2 YFSETQ. With V trimmed by 0 bases and J by 1 base, 6 bases remained unmatched. This CDR3 is 17 amino acids long. CDR3 coding DNA: TGCGCCAGCAGCTTGGGGTCCCGGGACAGGGGTAACTATGGCTACACCTTC. Translating it yields CASSLGSRDRGNYGYTF.

The V and J genes are TRBV27 and TRBJ2-1; 8 bases are shared with TRBD1. The J segment lost 6 bases and the V segment lost 5 bases, leaving 3 bases of the junction unmatched. The CDR3 runs 13 residues. The germline CDR1 and CDR2 sequences are MNHEY and SMNVEV (reference sequence). CDR3: CASSQDRANEQFF. In nucleotides, the CDR3 is TGTGCCAGCAGTCAGGACAGGGCCAATGAGCAGTTCTTC.

The chain combines TRBV9 with TRBJ1-3; no reliable D call. This CDR3 spans 16 amino acids. Germline CDR1 SGDLS, CDR2 YYNGEE. Trimming stripped 0 bases from V and 1 base from J, with 11 bases between. CDR3 bases: TGTGCCAGCAGCGTAGGCCGGGGAGGGTCTGGAAACACCATATATTTT. Its protein product is CASSVGRGGSGNTIYF.

The V call is TRBV7-8, the J call TRBJ1-5; D not certain. Per germline, CDR1 SGHVS and CDR2 FQNEAQ. The CDR3 spans 13 residues. V lost 1 base and J 6 bases, leaving 7 bases between the germline ends. CDR3 DNA sequence: TGTGCCAGCAGCTTAGGCCGCGCTCAGCCCCAGCATTTT. It encodes CASSLGRAQPQHF. Full variable domain (rest looked up from reference TRBV7-8 and TRBJ1-5): GAGVSQSPRYKVAKRGQDVALRCDPISGHVSLFWYQQALGQGPEFLTYFQNEAQLDKSGLPSDRFFAERPEGSVSTLKIQRTQQEDSAVYLCASSLGRAQPQHFGDGTRLSIL.

The gene calls are TRBV3-1 (or the pseudogene TRBV3-2) and TRBJ1-3; D is unresolved. The CDR3 is 14 amino acids. V was cut by 4 bases and J by 1 base, with 8 bases left in between. CDR1 and CDR2 from the germline V gene are LGHDT and YNNKEL (reference sequence). As DNA, the CDR3 is TGTGCCAGCAGCCCCGTTTTTTCTGGAAACACCATATATTTT. Protein product: CASSPVFSGNTIYF.

The genes are TRBV5-5 and TRBJ2-7, with a weak D call TRBD1 (7 bases). Germline V lookup: CDR1 SGHKS, CDR2 YYEKEE (reference sequence). The V end was cut by 4 bases, the J end by 6 bases, with 17 bases between. The CDR3 runs 14 residues. In DNA form, the CDR3 reads TGTGCCAGCAGCCCGGAGGGGGCCGAGACCGAGCAGTACTTC. Its translation is CASSPEGAETEQYF.

The chain uses TRBV4-1 and TRBJ2-7; D possibly corresponds to TRBD1 (5 bases). Trimming cost V 0 bases and J 1 base, with 13 bases left between them. Looked up from germline, CDR1 is MGHRA and CDR2 is YSYEKL. The CDR3 sequence is 16 residues long. The CDR3 DNA sequence: TGCGCCAGCAGCCAAGAACCCCGACAGTTTTCCTACGAGCAGTACTTC. Protein: CASSQEPRQFSYEQYF.

The J gene is TRBJ1-4, the V gene TRBV11-2, with 8 bases matching TRBD1. V lost 3 bases and J lost 5; bases outside the gene matches: 5. The CDR3 consists of 15 residues. Germline V gives CDR1 SGHAT, CDR2 FQNNGV. The CDR3 coding sequence is TGTGCCAGCAGCTTTTGGGGACAGGCGAATGAAAAACTGTTTTTT. Encoded protein: CASSFWGQANEKLFF.